The clone carrying this T cell receptor beta chain has just a few counts. The antigen remains unidentified. The data were taken from a study of T cell repertoires in cytomegalovirus infection. About the study: Recently identified HLA-C-restricted CMV epitopes were used, and well-studied HLA-B-restricted CMV epitopes were used as well. Whole-study results and caveats: Carriers of CMV and the relevant HLA type were discriminated by public TCR beta frequency. In two of eight donors, the top clonotype was HLA-C-restricted CMV-specific.

Germline CDR1 SGHDN, CDR2 FVKESK. Trimming removed 4 bases at V and 0 bases at J, with 10 bases between. This CDR3 is built from 14 residues. Using its own MiXCR run on the reads, TCRdb lists one record per CDR3 protein. The sample comprises approximately 120,000 distinct CDR3 sequences, around 30% of which are singletons, and roughly 50% rests with the top ten. The source material was CD8+ T cells from cultured PBMCs, sampled from culture after CMV antigen stimulation. The V and J genes are TRBV14 and TRBJ2-7; no clear D gene. The source of this sequence is a human donor in good health (CMV status not recorded). Some clones in this sample may be carry-over from other donors' samples. In DNA, the CDR3 is TGTGCCAGCAGCCCGACTTGGACCTCCTACGAGCAGTACTTC. Amino acids: CASSPTWTSYEQYF.